The table lists the clone carrying this T cell receptor (beta chain) with a few counts. Its specificity is not known. The study profiled TCR beta VDJ and CDR3 using genomic DNA as template. Each CDR3 protein gets one entry after TCRdb re-called the reads with MiXCR. The sample includes roughly 170,000 distinct CDR3 sequences, 48% of them seen just once. V lost 5 bases and J 3 bases, leaving 11 bases between the germline ends. The CDR3 is 13 amino acids. Germline loops: CDR1 SEHNR, CDR2 FQNEAQ (reference sequence). Sequencing was done on patients that had shown CD8+CD57+ cell expansion by flow cytometry. The sample originates from a study of CD8+CD57+ T cells in acquired aplastic anemia. General study points: Almost 30 sequences, all CD8+ CDR3, were shared between patients and controls.

The sequenced sample was sorted CD4+, CD8+, or CD8+CD57+ T cells (not recorded which) from PBMCs. The chain couples TRBV7-9 to TRBJ2-7; D is ambiguous. This TCR derives from a human donor with aplastic anemia. This CDR3 reads CASSPGPNYEQYF. The CDR3 DNA is TGTGCCAGCAGCCCCGGGCCCAACTACGAGCAGTACTTC. The full variable domain, with the rest looked up from reference TRBV7-9 and TRBJ2-7, is DTGVSQNPRHKITKRGQNVTFRCDPISEHNRLYWYRQTLGQGPEFLTYFQNEAQLEKSRLLSDRFSAERPKGSFSTLEIQRTEQGDSAMYLCASSPGPNYEQYFGPGTRLTVT.